The sample holds one count of the clone carrying this T cell receptor beta chain. Its target is not known. V shed 5 bases, J shed 6 bases, and the junction held 12 bases outside the gene matches. Germline V gene lookup returns CDR1 LNHDA and CDR2 SQIVND (reference sequence). This CDR3 is 17 amino acids long. This entry belongs to a study of PD-L1 blockade in urothelial cancer. Study overall: Enrolled patients had been treated previously with 0 to 3 chemotherapy regimens.

The investigators introduced synthetic TCR analog templates into each PCR as spikes. Using immunoSEQ multiplex PCR, the repertoire was profiled, and TCRdb retains in-frame clones only, with some absent. The sample shows fewer than 85,000 clones, around nine tenths of them seen only once. Described time point: peripheral blood 6 weeks after treatment start. Study-wide points: Below-median TCR clonality that was measured in pretreatment blood predicted better survival.

V gene TRBV19 combines with J gene TRBJ2-5; TRBD2 agrees at 13 bases. The sequence derives from a man between 60 and 75 years old with urothelial cancer. Material: PBMCs, obtained around atezolizumab (anti-PD-L1) treatment. The CDR3 coding sequence is TGTGCCAGTAGTGGACTAGCGGGAGAGGGATTCGGGAAGACCCAGTACTTC. Its protein is CASSGLAGEGFGKTQYF.